This TCR beta chain came from a study of shared clonotypes between healthy human individuals. This clone has only one observation. Antigen: not known. Study conclusions and caveats: Generation of non-shared clonotypes was less probable than generation of clonotypes shared by all four donors.

The ends lost 4 bases at V and 4 bases at J; junction bases unmatched: 21. Germline V gene data show CDR1 as SGDLS and CDR2 as YYNGEE. This CDR3 contains 20 residues. Profiling relied on immunoSEQ multiplex PCR, and the TCRdb table lists in-frame clones only, not all of them. The sample has roughly 1 million clones; about 75% are singletons. The sequence came from a man younger than 35 in good health. The chain carries TRBV9 and TRBJ2-1; 9 bases align to TRBD2. Sequencing was done on a sample of memory CD4+ T cells sorted from blood. Subset reported: CD45RA-negative fraction. The CDR3: CASSPWASGASAPSYNEQFF. In DNA, the CDR3 is TGTGCCAGCAGCCCCTGGGCTAGCGGGGCCTCCGCCCCATCTTACAATGAGCAGTTCTTC.